This TCR beta chain stems from a study of blood T cell repertoires in COVID-19. Study information: Samples representing acute and convalescent COVID-19 were sourced from the United States, Italy and Spain. PBMCs, B-cell-depleted T cells, or T cells provided the cDNA or gDNA that made up the material.

In the study's own analysis: Amplifying reference gene primers gave estimates of nucleated cell counts. The table came from immunoSEQ multiplex PCR; TCRdb's copy has only in-frame clones and leaves some out. V and J calls and clone size are given by that table; D and trimming were obtained from the DNA. Of roughly 150,000 clones detected, about four fifths appear once; the ten largest clones hold over 2%. This clone turned up a few times. The V segment lost 0 bases and the J segment 1 base; nucleotides outside the gene matches: 4. The CDR3 loop spans 17 amino acids. Germline V gene sequence: CDR1 LGHDT, CDR2 YNNKEL (reference sequence).

Sequenced: peripheral blood. This chain links TRBV3-1 (or the pseudogene TRBV3-2) with TRBJ2-2; TRBD1 agrees at 8 bases. This receptor was identified in an elderly woman with acute or convalescent COVID-19. The CDR3 here is CASSQDGDRRNTGELFF. The CDR3 DNA reads as TGTGCCAGCAGCCAAGATGGGGACAGGAGGAACACCGGGGAGCTGTTTTTT.